The entry below describes one TCR beta chain. Antigen: not known. The use of a sample-barcoded 5' primer and a J-beta primer mix characterized a second PCR of about 7 to 12 cycles. The authors tagged each cDNA molecule using a template-switch adaptor with 12 random nucleotides. TCRdb re-derived calls from the 5' RACE reads in MiXCR, one entry per CDR3 protein. The data hold 730,000 or so distinct CDR3 sequences, with roughly 41% observed a single time. The data derive from a study of blood T cells in healthy people across ages. Points from the study as a whole: Long-lived donors carried more naive CD4+ cells and greater diversity than aged donors. Among T cells, TCR beta diversity per million cells dropped roughly linearly as age rose.

The CDR3 is made up of 16 amino acids. CDR1 and CDR2 (germline): MNHEY, SVGEGT. V was trimmed by 6 bases and J by 11 bases, leaving 28 bases between them. With each sample, at least 6 micrograms of total RNA were extracted. V and J are TRBV6-2 or TRBV6-3 and TRBJ2-5, with D possibly being TRBD2 (7 bases). What was sequenced was blood. This sequence was found in a man of 80 years or more in good health. CDR3 sequence reads: CASRRLGGAQPNEQYF. Written as DNA, the CDR3 is TGTGCCAGCAGACGCTTGGGGGGGGCGCAGCCCAATGAGCAGTACTTC.